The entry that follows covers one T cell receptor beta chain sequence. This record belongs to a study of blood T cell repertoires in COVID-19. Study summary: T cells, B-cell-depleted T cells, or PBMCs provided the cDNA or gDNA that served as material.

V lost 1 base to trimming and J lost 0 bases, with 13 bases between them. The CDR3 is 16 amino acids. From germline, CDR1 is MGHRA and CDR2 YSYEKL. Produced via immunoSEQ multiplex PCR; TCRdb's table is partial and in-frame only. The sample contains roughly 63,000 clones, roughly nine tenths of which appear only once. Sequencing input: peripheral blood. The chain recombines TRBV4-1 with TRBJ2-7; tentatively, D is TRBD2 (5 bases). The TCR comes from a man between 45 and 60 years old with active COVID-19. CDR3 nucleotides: TGCGCCAGCAGCCAAGGAGCGGTGGGGAGCTCCTACGAGCAGTACTTC. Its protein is CASSQGAVGSSYEQYF.